Listed below are T cell receptor beta chains from one sample, sequenced in a study of cytomegalovirus exposure and HLA in healthy donors. Libraries were prepared by immunoSEQ multiplex PCR; TCRdb keeps only in-frame clonotypes and omits some of them. The sample shows fewer than 200,000 clones, approximately 96% of them seen only once. Specimen: PBMCs. Receptors were obtained from a woman younger than 35 in good health and CMV-seronegative. Both conserved end residues are trimmed from each CDR3. A D gene is named only where the DNA matches it firmly.

V gene	J gene	D gene	CDR3 protein
TRBV9	TRBJ1-2	-	ASSVESGAQAYYGYT
TRBV5-4	TRBJ2-1	-	ASSLEVSSYNEQF
TRBV10-3	TRBJ1-2	-	AISATELYGYT
TRBV6-1	TRBJ2-3	-	ASSVLVGTDTQY
TRBV7-9	TRBJ1-1	-	ASSPTLRGSLSSGTEAF
TRBV6-1	TRBJ2-3	-	ASSDPADSPDTQY
TRBV7-8	TRBJ2-3	TRBD1	ASSLGLRDRGMGTDTQY
TRBV9	TRBJ2-3	-	ASSPQPGLITDTQY
TRBV7-2	TRBJ2-7	TRBD1	ASSDRQGHFP
TRBV7-2	TRBJ1-3	-	ASSLAVGNTIY
TRBV30	TRBJ1-2	-	AWSVMGGLGYT
TRBV6-5	TRBJ1-2	-	ASRRPGAEGYT
TRBV12-5	TRBJ2-7	-	ASGRADGQLSYEQY
TRBV4-2	TRBJ2-3	TRBD2	ASSQHSSGGGLDTQY
TRBV11-3	TRBJ2-1	TRBD2	ASSSRAGTSYNEQF
TRBV30	TRBJ2-7	TRBD1	AWAHGTAYEQY
TRBV4-1	TRBJ2-7	-	ASSQAQGTGAYEQY
TRBV5-1	TRBJ1-1	TRBD1	ASSPDRGRTEAF
TRBV7-8	TRBJ2-7	TRBD2	ASSFSAGGLYEQY
TRBV6-5	TRBJ2-7	TRBD2	ASSYGGGQGSYEQY
TRBV9	TRBJ2-1	TRBD2	ASSVVEAGGLIGEQF
TRBV5-1	TRBJ1-4	-	ASSPGVPTNEKLF
TRBV2	TRBJ1-5	-	ASSEGVYVTDSNQPQH
TRBV2	TRBJ1-5	TRBD1	ASRGQGGNQPQH
TRBV19	TRBJ1-5	-	ASSIGSGGNQPQH
TRBV4-1	TRBJ1-1	-	ASSQVGRSTEAF
TRBV18	TRBJ2-2	-	ASSPPNRANTGELF
TRBV30	TRBJ2-5	-	AWRGPGAKAETQY
TRBV7-8	TRBJ2-7	TRBD2	ASKAGDSYEQY
TRBV12-5	TRBJ2-1	-	ASANTTSGNEQF
TRBV11-1	TRBJ1-2	-	ASSREDYGYT
TRBV7-8	TRBJ1-6	-	ASGDKALTGFRNSPLH
TRBV7-2	TRBJ2-2	TRBD2	ASSLVLGLGATNTGELF
TRBV11-2	TRBJ1-3	-	ASSPTTSGNTIY
TRBV7-9	TRBJ1-1	-	ASSPKTRQGLDTEAF
TRBV9	TRBJ2-3	-	ASSPRQAITDTQY
TRBV6-6	TRBJ1-5	TRBD1	ASSPHRGGVDQPQH
TRBV7-9	TRBJ2-5	-	ASSPSWGHEVVTQY
TRBV27	TRBJ2-5	TRBD2	ASSETSGTQETQY
TRBV2	TRBJ1-5	TRBD1	ASRPGTGGNQPQH
TRBV5-1	TRBJ1-2	-	ASSLSATDYGYT
TRBV12-5	TRBJ2-7	TRBD1	ASGPGTGSGEQY
TRBV19	TRBJ1-3	-	ASSPTDSSGNTIY
TRBV4-1	TRBJ2-3	TRBD2	ASSQVGLVDTQY